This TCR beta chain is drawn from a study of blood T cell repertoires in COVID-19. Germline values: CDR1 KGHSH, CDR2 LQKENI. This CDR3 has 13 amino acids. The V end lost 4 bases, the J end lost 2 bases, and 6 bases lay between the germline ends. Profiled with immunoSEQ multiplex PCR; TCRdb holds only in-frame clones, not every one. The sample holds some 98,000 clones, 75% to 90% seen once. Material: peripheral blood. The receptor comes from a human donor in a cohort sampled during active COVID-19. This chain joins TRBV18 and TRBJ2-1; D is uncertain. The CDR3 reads CASSQAAYNEQFF. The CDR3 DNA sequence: TGTGCCAGCTCACAGGCGGCCTACAATGAGCAGTTCTTC.